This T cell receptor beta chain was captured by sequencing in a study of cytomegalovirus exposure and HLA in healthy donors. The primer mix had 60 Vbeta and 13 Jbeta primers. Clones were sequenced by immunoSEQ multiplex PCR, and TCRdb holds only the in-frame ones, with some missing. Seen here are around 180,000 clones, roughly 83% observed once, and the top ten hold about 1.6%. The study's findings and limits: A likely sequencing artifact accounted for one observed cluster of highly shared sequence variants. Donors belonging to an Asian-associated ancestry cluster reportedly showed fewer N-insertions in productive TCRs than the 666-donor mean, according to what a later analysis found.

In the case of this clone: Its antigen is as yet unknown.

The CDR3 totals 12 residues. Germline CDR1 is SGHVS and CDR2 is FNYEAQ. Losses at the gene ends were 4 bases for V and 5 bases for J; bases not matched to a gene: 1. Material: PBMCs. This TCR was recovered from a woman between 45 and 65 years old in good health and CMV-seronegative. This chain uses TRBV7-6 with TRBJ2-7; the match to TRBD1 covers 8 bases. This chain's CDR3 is CASSWTGNEQYF. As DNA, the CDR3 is TGTGCCAGCAGCTGGACAGGGAACGAGCAGTACTTC.